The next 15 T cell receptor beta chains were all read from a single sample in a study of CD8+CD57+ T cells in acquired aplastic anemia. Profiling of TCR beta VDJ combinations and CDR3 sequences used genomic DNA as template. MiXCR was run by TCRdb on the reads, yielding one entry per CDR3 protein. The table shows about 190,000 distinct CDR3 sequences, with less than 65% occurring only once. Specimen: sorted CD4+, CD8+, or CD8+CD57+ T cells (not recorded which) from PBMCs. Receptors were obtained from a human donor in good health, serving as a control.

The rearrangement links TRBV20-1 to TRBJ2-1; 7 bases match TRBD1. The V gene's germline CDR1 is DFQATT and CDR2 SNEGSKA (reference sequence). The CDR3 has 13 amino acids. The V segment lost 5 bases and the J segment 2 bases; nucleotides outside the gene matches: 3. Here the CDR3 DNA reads TGCAGTGCTCAACAGGGGACCTACAATGAGCAGTTCTTC. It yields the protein CSAQQGTYNEQFF.

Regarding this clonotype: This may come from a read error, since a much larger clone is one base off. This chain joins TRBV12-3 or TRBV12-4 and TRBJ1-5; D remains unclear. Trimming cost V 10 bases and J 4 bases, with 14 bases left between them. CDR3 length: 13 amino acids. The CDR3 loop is CAISQAQNQPQHF. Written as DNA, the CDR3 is TGTGCCATCAGCCAAGCCCAGAATCAGCCCCAGCATTTT.

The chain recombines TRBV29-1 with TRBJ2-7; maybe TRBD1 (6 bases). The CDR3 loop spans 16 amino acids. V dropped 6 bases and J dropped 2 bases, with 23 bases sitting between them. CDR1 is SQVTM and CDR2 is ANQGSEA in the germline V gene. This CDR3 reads CSVPARGGQTTYEQYF. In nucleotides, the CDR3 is TGCAGCGTACCCGCTAGGGGCGGACAGACGACCTACGAGCAGTACTTC.

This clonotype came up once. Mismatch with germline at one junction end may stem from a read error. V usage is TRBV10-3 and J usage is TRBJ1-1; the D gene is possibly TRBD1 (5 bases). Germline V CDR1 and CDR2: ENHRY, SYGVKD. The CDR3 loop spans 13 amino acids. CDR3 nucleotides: TGTGCCATCAGGCGAGGGGAGAACGCTGAAGCTTTCTTT. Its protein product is CAIRRGENAEAFF.

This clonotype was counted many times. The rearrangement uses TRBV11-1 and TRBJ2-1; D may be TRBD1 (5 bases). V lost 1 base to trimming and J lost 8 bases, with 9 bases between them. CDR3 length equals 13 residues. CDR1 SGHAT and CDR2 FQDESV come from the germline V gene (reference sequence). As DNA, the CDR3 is TGTGCCAGCAGCTTAGGGACATTACATGAGCAGTTCTTC. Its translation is CASSLGTLHEQFF.

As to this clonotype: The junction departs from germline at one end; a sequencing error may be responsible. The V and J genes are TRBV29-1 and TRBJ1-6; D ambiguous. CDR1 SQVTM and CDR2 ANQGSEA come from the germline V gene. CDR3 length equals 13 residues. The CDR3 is CSVAPGRNSPHHF. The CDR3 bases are TGCAGCGTTGCCCCCGGCCGGAATTCACCCCACCACTTT.

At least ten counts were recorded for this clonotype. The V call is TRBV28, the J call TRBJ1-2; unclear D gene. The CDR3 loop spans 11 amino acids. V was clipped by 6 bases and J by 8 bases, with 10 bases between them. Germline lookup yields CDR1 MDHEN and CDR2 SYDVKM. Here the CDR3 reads CASRGMGGYTF. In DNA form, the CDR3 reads TGTGCCAGCAGGGGGATGGGGGGCTACACCTTC.

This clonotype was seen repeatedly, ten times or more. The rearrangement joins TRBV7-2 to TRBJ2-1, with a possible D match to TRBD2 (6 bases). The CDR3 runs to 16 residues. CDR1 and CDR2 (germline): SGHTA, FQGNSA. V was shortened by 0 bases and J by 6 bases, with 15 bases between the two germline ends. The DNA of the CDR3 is TGTGCCAGCAGCTTAGCGGGTGGGTTCGGGAGCAATGAGCAGTTCTTC. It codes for CASSLAGGFGSNEQFF.

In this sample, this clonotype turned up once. The CDR3 DNA reads TGTGCCAGCAGCTATACCGGGACAGGGCCTTCCTCTGGGGCCAACGTCCTGACTTTC. This codes for CASSYTGTGPSSGANVLTF. The chain carries TRBV7-2 and TRBJ2-6; 9 bases match TRBD1. The V gene end was trimmed by 4 bases and the J gene end by 0 bases; junction bases not matched to a gene: 10. The CDR3 runs 19 residues. Germline CDR1 reads SGHTA; CDR2 reads FQGNSA.

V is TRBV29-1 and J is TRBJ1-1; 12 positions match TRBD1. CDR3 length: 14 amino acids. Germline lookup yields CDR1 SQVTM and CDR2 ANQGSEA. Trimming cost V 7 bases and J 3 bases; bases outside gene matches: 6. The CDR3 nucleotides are TGCAGCGCCCGGGACAGGGGGCCGGACACTGAAGCTTTCTTT. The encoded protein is CSARDRGPDTEAFF. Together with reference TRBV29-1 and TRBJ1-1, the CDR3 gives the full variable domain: SAVISQKPSRDICQRGTSLTIQCQVDSQVTMMFWYRQQPGQSLTLIATANQGSEATYESGFVIDKFPISRPNLTFSTLTVSNMSPEDSSIYLCSARDRGPDTEAFFGQGTRLTVV.

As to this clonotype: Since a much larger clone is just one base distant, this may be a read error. CDR3 nucleotides: TGTGCCACCAGTGAGTCCGGCACTAATGAAAAACTGCTTTTT. Protein: CATSESGTNEKLLF. The chain links TRBV10-3 to TRBJ1-4; D remains unclear. In germline, CDR1 is ENHRY, CDR2 SYGVKD. The length of the CDR3 is 14 residues.

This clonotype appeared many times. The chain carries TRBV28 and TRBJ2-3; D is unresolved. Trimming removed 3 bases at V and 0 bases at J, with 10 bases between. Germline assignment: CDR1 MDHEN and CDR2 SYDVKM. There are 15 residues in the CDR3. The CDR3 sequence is CASSLGGSSTDTQYF. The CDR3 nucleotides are TGTGCCAGCAGTTTGGGTGGCTCCAGCACAGATACGCAGTATTTT.

In DNA, the CDR3 is TGTGCCAGCAGCTTAGCGTCCGGGAGCGGGAGGGCCGTCAGCACAGATACGCAGTATTTT. The encoded protein is CASSLASGSGRAVSTDTQYF. This chain joins TRBV7-6 and TRBJ2-3, with 10 bases matching TRBD2. The CDR3 length is 20 residues. J lost 0 bases, V lost 0 bases, and 12 bases had no gene match. Looked up from germline, CDR1 is SGHVS and CDR2 is FNYEAQ.

CDR3 loop: CASSLGGDTGELFF. In DNA, the CDR3 is TGTGCCAGCAGCTTGGGAGGGGACACCGGGGAGCTGTTTTTT. The chain is built from TRBV5-5 and TRBJ2-2, with D perhaps given as TRBD1 or TRBD2 (5 bases each). V was clipped by 0 bases and J by 3 bases, with 6 bases between them. Germline loops: CDR1 SGHKS, CDR2 YYEKEE (reference sequence). CDR3 size: 14 residues.

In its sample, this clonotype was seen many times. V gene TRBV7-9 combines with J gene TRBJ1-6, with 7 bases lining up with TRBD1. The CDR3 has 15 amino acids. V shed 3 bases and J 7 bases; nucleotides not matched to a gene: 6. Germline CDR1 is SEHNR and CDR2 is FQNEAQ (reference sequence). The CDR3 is CASSFGDSGNSPLHF. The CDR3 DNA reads TGTGCCAGCAGCTTTGGGGACAGCGGGAATTCACCCCTCCACTTT.